This TCR beta chain was retrieved from a study of response to subunit inactivated influenza vaccine. Study-wide findings and caveats: After each seasonal influenza vaccination, few new T cells are recruited, the authors suggested.

TCRdb itself ran the RT-PCR reads through MiXCR, one entry per CDR3 protein. Of about 480,000 distinct CDR3 sequences in the sample, about 25% were seen once. Worth noting for this clonotype: Antigen: not known.

V trimming: 4 bases; J trimming: 9 bases; junction bases outside the gene matches: 9. The germline V gene encodes CDR1 SGHRS and CDR2 YFSETQ. The CDR3 is 14 residues long. The chain links TRBV5-1 to TRBJ2-1; TRBD2 aligns across 8 bases. This specimen was CD4+ T cells sorted from PBMCs, taken roughly 5 days after vaccination. The source of this sequence is a man in his fifties or sixties who received an inactivated influenza vaccine. DNA of the CDR3: TGCGCCAGCAGCCGTTTTACTAGCGGAGCTGAGCAGTTCTTC. Translated: CASSRFTSGAEQFF.